This T cell receptor (beta chain) was found in a study of early T cells in non-severe SARS-CoV-2 infection. As part of library construction, unique molecular identifiers were attached to individual cDNA molecules. TCRdb redid the calling of the 5' RACE reads with MiXCR, one entry per CDR3 protein. The data show 11,000 or so distinct CDR3 sequences, 4.8% seen once. Whole-study results and caveats: Anti-spike CD8 responses were favored by VDJdb matching, which missed private and CD4 specificities.

There are 13 residues in the CDR3. Trimming removed 0 bases at V and 6 bases at J, with 8 bases between. CDR1 and CDR2 (germline): DFQATT, SNEGSKA (reference sequence). This clonotype has ten or more counts. The antigen is not known. The rearrangement links TRBV20-1 to TRBJ2-2; D remains ambiguous. This clonotype was sampled from an adult who was a healthcare worker with PCR-confirmed SARS-CoV-2 infection or an uninfected control (not recorded which). Sequenced sample: whole blood. CDR3 amino acids: CSARETEPGELFF. Here the CDR3 DNA reads TGCAGTGCTAGAGAGACCGAGCCCGGGGAGCTGTTTTTT.